This TCR beta chain was identified during a study of PD-1 blockade in mismatch repair-deficient tumors. At the level of the study: Enrolled about 2013-2017, patients had progressing, pretreated mismatch repair-deficient cancers of about a dozen types.

Three pembrolizumab responders had their TCRs sequenced. This table comes from immunoSEQ multiplex PCR, and its TCRdb copy is limited to in-frame clones, with some not included. This sample yields around 130,000 clones, of which 88% are seen a single time; over 9.5% belongs to the top ten. Trimming stripped 0 bases from V and 4 bases from J, with 7 bases between. This CDR3 has 14 residues. In germline, CDR1 is LGHNA, CDR2 YSLEER. Study conclusions and caveats: Rapid post-treatment expansion, then contraction, generally preceding radiologic response, marked tumor-resident clones.

Note on this clone: Its antigen is unknown.

This sequence joins TRBV4-3 and TRBJ2-1, with TRBD2 as a possible D gene (5 bases). The sequenced sample was peripheral blood, obtained about 17 months after starting pembrolizumab. The TCR comes from an adult with mismatch repair-deficient cancer. The CDR3 nucleotides are TGCGCCAGCAGCCAAGATACGGGATACAATGAGCAGTTCTTC. Translated, it gives CASSQDTGYNEQFF.